The clone carrying this T cell receptor (beta chain) was detected many times. Trimming removed 1 base at V and 1 base at J, with 9 bases between. Looked up from germline, CDR1 is SGHRS and CDR2 is YFSETQ. The CDR3 covers 15 residues. These data are taken from a study of T-cell reconstitution after alpha-beta-depleted transplantation in children. Construction of the TCRbeta library involved unique molecular identifiers. TCRdb ran MiXCR on the PCR reads and lists one entry per CDR3 protein. Of about 270,000 distinct CDR3 sequences listed, 9.5% to 10% were seen once; the top ten hold 9.5% to 13%. The clonotype comes from a human donor who donated a stem cell graft to a child with SCID. The chain couples TRBV5-1 to TRBJ1-5; no clear D gene. The sample in question was PBMCs from the stem cell graft donor, obtained from the stem cell graft. The CDR3 sequence is CASSLSTGSNQPQHF. Here the CDR3 DNA reads TGCGCCAGCAGCTTGTCCACGGGAAGCAATCAGCCCCAGCATTTT.